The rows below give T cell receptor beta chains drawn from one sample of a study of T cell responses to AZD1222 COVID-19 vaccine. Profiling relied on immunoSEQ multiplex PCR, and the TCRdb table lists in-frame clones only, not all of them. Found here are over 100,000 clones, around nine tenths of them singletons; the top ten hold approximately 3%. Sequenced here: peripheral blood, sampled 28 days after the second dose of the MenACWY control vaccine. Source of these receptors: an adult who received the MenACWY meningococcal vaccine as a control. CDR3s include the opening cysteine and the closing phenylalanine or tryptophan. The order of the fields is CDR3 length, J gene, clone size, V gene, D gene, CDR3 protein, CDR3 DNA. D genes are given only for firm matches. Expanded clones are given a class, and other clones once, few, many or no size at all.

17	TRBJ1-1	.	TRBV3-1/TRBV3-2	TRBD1	CASSQDLIGQVNTEAFF	TGTGCCAGCAGCCAAGATCTGATCGGACAGGTAAACACTGAAGCTTTCTTT
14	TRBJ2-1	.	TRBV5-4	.	CASSSYRAPNEQFF	TGTGCCAGCAGCTCATACAGGGCCCCCAATGAGCAGTTCTTC
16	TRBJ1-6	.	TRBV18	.	CASSPPISLINSPLHF	TGTGCCAGCTCACCACCGATCTCTCTGATTAATTCACCCCTCCACTTT
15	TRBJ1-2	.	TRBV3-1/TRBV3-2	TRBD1	CASSEPGQGNYGYTF	TGTGCCAGCAGCGAACCGGGACAGGGGAACTATGGCTACACCTTC
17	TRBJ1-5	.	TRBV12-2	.	CASRLALGQGSNQPQHF	TGTGCAAGTCGCTTAGCCCTGGGACAGGGGAGCAATCAGCCCCAGCATTTT
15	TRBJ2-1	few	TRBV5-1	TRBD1	CASSFRQGSYNEQFF	TGCGCCAGCAGCTTCCGACAGGGTTCCTACAATGAGCAGTTCTTC
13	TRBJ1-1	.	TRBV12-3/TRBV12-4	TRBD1	CASRLTGGTEAFF	TGTGCCAGCAGGCTTACAGGGGGCACTGAAGCTTTCTTT
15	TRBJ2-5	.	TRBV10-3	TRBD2	CAISDWASGQETQYF	TGTGCCATCAGTGATTGGGCTAGCGGGCAAGAGACCCAGTACTTC
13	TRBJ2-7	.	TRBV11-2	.	CASSTRTFGEQYF	TGTGCCAGCAGCACGCGGACCTTCGGTGAGCAGTACTTC
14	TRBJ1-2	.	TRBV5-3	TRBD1	CARSLPQGKDGYTF	TGTGCCAGAAGCTTGCCACAGGGGAAGGATGGCTACACCTTC
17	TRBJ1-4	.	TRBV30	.	CAWSVRGRGATNEKLFF	TGTGCCTGGAGTGTACGGGGCAGGGGAGCAACTAATGAAAAACTGTTTTTT
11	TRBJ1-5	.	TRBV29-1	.	CSVGTNQPQHF	TGCAGCGTTGGTACCAATCAGCCCCAGCATTTT
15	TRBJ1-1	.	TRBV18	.	CASSPGDRPNTEAFF	TGTGCCAGCTCACCGGGGGATAGGCCGAACACTGAAGCTTTCTTT
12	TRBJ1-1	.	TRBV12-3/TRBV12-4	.	CASSTDGTEAFF	TGTGCCAGCTCCACTGATGGGACTGAAGCTTTCTTT
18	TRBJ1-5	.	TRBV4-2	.	CASSQDGRETDSNQPQHF	TGTGCCAGCAGCCAAGATGGGAGGGAAACCGATAGCAATCAGCCCCAGCATTTT